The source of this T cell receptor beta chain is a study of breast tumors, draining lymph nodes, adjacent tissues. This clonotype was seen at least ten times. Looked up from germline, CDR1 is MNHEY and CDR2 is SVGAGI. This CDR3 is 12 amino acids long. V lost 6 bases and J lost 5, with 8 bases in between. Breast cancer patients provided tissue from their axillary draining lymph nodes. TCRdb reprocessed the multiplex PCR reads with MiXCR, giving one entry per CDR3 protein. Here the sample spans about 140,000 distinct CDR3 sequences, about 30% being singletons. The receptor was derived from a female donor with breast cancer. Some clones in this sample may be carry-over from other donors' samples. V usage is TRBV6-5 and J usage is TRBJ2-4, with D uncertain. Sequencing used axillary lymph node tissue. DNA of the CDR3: TGTGCCAGCAGGTCTCATGAAAACATTCAGTACTTC. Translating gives CASRSHENIQYF.